This T cell receptor (beta chain) originates from a study of control samples from healthy donors and cancer patients. Data came from immunoSEQ multiplex PCR; TCRdb stores just in-frame clones and leaves some out. The data contain more than 150,000 clones, roughly 92% of them singletons. This clone was seen just once. V shed 5 bases and J 4 bases; nucleotides not matched to a gene: 2. The germline gives CDR1 MNHEY, CDR2 SVGEGT. CDR3 length: 14 amino acids. V is TRBV6-2 or TRBV6-3 and J is TRBJ2-2; 9 nucleotides agree with TRBD2. The sequence was collected from a woman aged 25 to 39 in good health. Sequencing used blood. In DNA, the CDR3 is TGTGCCAGCAGTCTAGCGGGGCCCACCGGGGAGCTGTTTTTT. This gives the protein CASSLAGPTGELFF.